Presented here are 7 T cell receptor beta chains from one specimen sequenced in a study of blood T cell repertoires in COVID-19. Here immunoSEQ multiplex PCR was the method, and the copy in TCRdb shows in-frame clones only, minus some. The sample consists of some 40,000 clones, approximately 90% of them appearing once. The source material was peripheral blood. These TCRs come from a man between 50 and 59 years old with active COVID-19.

This sequence joins TRBV5-1 and TRBJ2-3; TRBD1 matches at 7 bases. Per the germline V gene, CDR1 is SGHRS and CDR2 is YFSETQ. The CDR3 has 17 residues. Losses at the gene ends were 4 bases for V and 3 bases for J; bases not matched to a gene: 14. CDR3 sequence (DNA): TGCGCCAGCAGCCTGGGGGCCCGGACAGGTGGAACAGATACGCAGTATTTT. It translates to CASSLGARTGGTDTQYF.

The rearrangement joins TRBV25-1 to TRBJ1-1; possibly TRBD1 for D (5 bases). This CDR3 has 17 residues. Germline-derived CDR1 and CDR2 are MGHDK and SYGVNS. V was clipped by 7 bases and J by 0 bases, with 21 bases between them. The CDR3 spells CASTREGPTAMNTEAFF. CDR3 DNA: TGTGCCAGCACCCGGGAGGGGCCAACAGCAATGAACACTGAAGCTTTCTTT.

This clone was counted a single time. The genes are TRBV5-6 and TRBJ2-7; 8 nucleotides agree with TRBD2. CDR3 size: 14 residues. Germline CDR1 is SGHDT and CDR2 is YYEEEE. Trimming removed 3 bases from V and 5 bases from J; junction bases left unmatched: 7. The CDR3 coding sequence is TGTGCCAGCAGCTCGGATAGCGGGATCCACGAGCAGTACTTC. Translation: CASSSDSGIHEQYF. The full variable domain, its missing parts supplied by reference TRBV5-6 and TRBJ2-7, is DAGVTQSPTHLIKTRGQQVTLRCSPKSGHDTVSWYQQALGQGPQFIFQYYEEEERQRGNFPDRFSGHQFPNYSSELNVNALLLGDSALYLCASSSDSGIHEQYFGPGTRLTVT.

The chain recombines TRBV10-3 with TRBJ2-5; 8 bases line up with TRBD2. Germline V lookup: CDR1 ENHRY, CDR2 SYGVKD. This CDR3 has 13 residues. After removal of 7 bases from V and 5 bases from J, the junction contained 6 bases not matched to a gene. The CDR3 DNA reads TGTGCCATCACGGGAGGGGCGGGGGAGACCCAGTACTTC. This encodes CAITGGAGETQYF.

The table lists this clone with a count of one. The chain links TRBV5-1 to TRBJ2-5, with 9 bases fitting TRBD2. Germline CDR1 reads SGHRS; CDR2 reads YFSETQ. The CDR3 contains 14 residues. V shed 4 bases, J shed 3 bases, and the junction held 4 bases outside the gene matches. CDR3 sequence reads: CASSPLAGEETQYF. In DNA, the CDR3 is TGCGCCAGCAGCCCCTTAGCGGGAGAAGAGACCCAGTACTTC.

The chain employs TRBV30 and TRBJ1-5, with no clear D. CDR1 is GTSNPN, CDR2 SVGIG, per germline (reference sequence). Trimming took 1 base from V and 6 from J, leaving 10 bases between them. There are 13 residues in the CDR3. Written as DNA, the CDR3 is TGTGCCTGGAGTGGGCGCGGGAGTCAGCCCCAGCATTTT. Its protein is CAWSGRGSQPQHF.

The chain links TRBV30 to TRBJ1-3, with D uncertain. Trimming took off 3 bases at V and 0 bases at J, with 6 bases between the two ends. CDR3 length: 13 amino acids. Germline CDR1 and CDR2: GTSNPN and SVGIG (reference sequence). The DNA of the CDR3 is TGTGCCTGGAGCGGGAGCTCTGGAAACACCATATATTTT. As protein: CAWSGSSGNTIYF.